This T cell receptor beta chain derives from a study of blood T cell repertoires in COVID-19. Across the study: Spain, Italy and the United States supplied samples that represented acute and convalescent COVID-19.

This CDR3 has 13 residues. V was clipped by 5 bases and J by 2 bases, with 9 bases between them. From germline, CDR1 is SGHVS and CDR2 FNYEAQ. TCRdb's copy holds only in-frame clones and misses some; the assay was immunoSEQ multiplex PCR. Here the sample spans a few hundred thousand clones, approximately 93% being singletons. Residents of about two dozen US areas, aged about 18 to 89 years, made up the participants. Participant-given clinical history determined each cohort assignment. No more than 2 weeks before study entry, exposed participants had met a case of COVID-19. This clonotype was sampled from a woman aged 40 to 50 who had been exposed to COVID-19. This sequence joins TRBV7-6 and TRBJ1-1, with a possible D match to TRBD1 (5 bases). The sample taken for sequencing was PBMCs or T cells enriched from blood (not recorded which). DNA of the CDR3: TGTGCCAGCAGCCCAGGGATTAACACTGAAGCTTTCTTT. Its protein product is CASSPGINTEAFF.